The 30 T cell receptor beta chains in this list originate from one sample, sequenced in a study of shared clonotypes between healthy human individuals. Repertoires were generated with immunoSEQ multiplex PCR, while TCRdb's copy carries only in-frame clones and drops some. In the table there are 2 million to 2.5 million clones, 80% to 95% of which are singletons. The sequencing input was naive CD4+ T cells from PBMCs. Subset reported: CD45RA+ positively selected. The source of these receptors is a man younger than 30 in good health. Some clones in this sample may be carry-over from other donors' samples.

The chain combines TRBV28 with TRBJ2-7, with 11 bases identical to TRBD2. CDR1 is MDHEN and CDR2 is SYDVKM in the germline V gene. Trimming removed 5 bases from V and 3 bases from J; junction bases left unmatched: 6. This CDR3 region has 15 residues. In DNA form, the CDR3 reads TGTGCCAGCAGTCACGGACTAGCGGGTAACTACGAGCAGTACTTC. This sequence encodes CASSHGLAGNYEQYF.

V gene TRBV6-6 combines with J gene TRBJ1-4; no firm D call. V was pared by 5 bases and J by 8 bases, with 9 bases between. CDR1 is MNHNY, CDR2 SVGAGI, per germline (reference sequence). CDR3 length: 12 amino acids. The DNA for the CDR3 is TGTGCCAGCAGTCTCTTACAGGAAAAACTGTTTTTT. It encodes CASSLLQEKLFF.

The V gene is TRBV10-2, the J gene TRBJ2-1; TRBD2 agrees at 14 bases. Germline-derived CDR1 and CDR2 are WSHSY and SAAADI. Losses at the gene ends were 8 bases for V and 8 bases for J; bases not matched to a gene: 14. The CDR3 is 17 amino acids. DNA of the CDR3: TGCGCCAGCGGGGGGACTAGCGGGAGCGCACCTGAAGATGAGCAGTTCTTC. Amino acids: CASGGTSGSAPEDEQFF.

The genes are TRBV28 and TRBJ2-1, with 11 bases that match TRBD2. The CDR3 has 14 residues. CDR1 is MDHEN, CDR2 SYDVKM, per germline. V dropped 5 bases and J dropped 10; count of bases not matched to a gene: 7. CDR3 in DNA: TGTGCCAGCAGTCAGACTAGCGGGGCGGTGGAGCAGTTCTTC. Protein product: CASSQTSGAVEQFF.

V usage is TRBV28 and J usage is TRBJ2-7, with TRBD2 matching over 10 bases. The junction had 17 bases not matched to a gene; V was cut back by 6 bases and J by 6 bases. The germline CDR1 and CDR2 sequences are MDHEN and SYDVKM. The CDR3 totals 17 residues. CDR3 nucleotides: TGTGCCAGCAGGGACGGGCCTGGTGAGCGGGAGGGCCGCGAGCAGTACTTC. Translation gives CASRDGPGEREGREQYF. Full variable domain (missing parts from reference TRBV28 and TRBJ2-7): DVKVTQSSRYLVKRTGEKVFLECVQDMDHENMFWYRQDPGLGLRLIYFSYDVKMKEKGDIPEGYSVSREKKERFSLILESASTNQTSMYLCASRDGPGEREGREQYFGPGTRLTVT.

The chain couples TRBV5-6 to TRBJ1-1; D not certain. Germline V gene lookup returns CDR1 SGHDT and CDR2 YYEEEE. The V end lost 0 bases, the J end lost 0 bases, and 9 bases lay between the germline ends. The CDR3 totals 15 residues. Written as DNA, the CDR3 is TGTGCCAGCAGCTTGGACATGCGGATGAACACTGAAGCTTTCTTT. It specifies CASSLDMRMNTEAFF.

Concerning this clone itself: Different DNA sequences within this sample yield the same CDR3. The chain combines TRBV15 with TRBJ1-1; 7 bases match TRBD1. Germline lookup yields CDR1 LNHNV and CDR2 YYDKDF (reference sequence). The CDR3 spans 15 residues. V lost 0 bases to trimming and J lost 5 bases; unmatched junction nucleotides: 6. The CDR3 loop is CATSRDRGRGTEAFF. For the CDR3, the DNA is TGTGCCACCAGCAGAGATAGGGGGCGCGGGACTGAAGCTTTCTTT.

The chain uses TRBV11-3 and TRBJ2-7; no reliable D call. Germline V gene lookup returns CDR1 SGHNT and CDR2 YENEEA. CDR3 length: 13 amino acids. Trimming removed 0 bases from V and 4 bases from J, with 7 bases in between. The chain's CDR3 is CASSLEAYYEQYF. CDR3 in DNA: TGTGCCAGCAGCTTAGAGGCCTATTACGAGCAGTACTTC.

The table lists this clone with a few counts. CDR3 DNA: TGCAGCGTTGCCCCCCGGCAGGGTCGAGAGACCCAGTACTTC. Its protein is CSVAPRQGRETQYF. V gene TRBV29-1 combines with J gene TRBJ2-5, with D possibly being TRBD1 (5 bases). Germline lookup yields CDR1 SQVTM and CDR2 ANQGSEA. Trimming shortened V by 4 bases and J by 4 bases, and 16 bases separated the two germline ends. The CDR3 is 14 residues long.

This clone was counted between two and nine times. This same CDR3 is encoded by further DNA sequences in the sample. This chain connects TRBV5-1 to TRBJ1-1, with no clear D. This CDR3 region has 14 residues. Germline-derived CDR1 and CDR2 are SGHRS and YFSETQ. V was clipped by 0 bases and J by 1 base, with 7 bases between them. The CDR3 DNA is TGCGCCAGCAGCTTGGCTACCCAGAACACTGAAGCTTTCTTT. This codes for CASSLATQNTEAFF.

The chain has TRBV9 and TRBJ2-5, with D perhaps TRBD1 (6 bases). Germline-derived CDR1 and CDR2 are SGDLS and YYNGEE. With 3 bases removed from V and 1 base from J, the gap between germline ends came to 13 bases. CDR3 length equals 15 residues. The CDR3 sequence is CASSARGQSQETQYF. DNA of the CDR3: TGTGCCAGCAGCGCCCGGGGACAAAGCCAAGAGACCCAGTACTTC. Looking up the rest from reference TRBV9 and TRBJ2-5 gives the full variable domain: DSGVTQTPKHLITATGQRVTLRCSPRSGDLSVYWYQQSLDQGLQFLIQYYNGEERAKGNILERFSAQQFPDLHSELNLSSLELGDSALYFCASSARGQSQETQYFGPGTRLLVL.

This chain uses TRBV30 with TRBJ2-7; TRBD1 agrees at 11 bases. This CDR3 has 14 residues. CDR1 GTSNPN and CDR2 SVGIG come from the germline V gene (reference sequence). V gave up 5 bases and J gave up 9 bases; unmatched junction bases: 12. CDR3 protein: CAWGDRGKTYRQYF. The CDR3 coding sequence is TGTGCCTGGGGGGACAGGGGGAAGACTTATAGGCAGTACTTC. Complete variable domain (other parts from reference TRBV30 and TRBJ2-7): SQTIHQWPATLVQPVGSPLSLECTVEGTSNPNLYWYRQAAGRGLQLLFYSVGIGQISSEVPQNLSASRPQDRQFILSSKKLLLSDSGFYLCAWGDRGKTYRQYFGPGTRLTVT.

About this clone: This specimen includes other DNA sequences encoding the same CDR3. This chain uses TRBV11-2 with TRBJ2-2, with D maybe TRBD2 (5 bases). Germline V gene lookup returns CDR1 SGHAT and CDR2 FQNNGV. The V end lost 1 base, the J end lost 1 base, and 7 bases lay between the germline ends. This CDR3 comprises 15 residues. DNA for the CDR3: TGTGCCAGCAGCTTAGTCGCGGGGAACACCGGGGAGCTGTTTTTT. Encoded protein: CASSLVAGNTGELFF. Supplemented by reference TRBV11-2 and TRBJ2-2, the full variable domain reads EAGVAQSPRYKIIEKRQSVAFWCNPISGHATLYWYQQILGQGPKLLIQFQNNGVVDDSQLPKDRFSAERLKGVDSTLKIQPAKLEDSAVYLCASSLVAGNTGELFFGEGSRLTVL.

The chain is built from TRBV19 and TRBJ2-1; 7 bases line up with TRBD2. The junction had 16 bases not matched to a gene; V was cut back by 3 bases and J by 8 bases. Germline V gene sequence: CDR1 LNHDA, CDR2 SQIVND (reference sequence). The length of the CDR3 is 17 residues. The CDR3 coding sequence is TGTGCCAGTAGTATCTGGCCTGTAGCGGCGGGGGTGGATGAGCAGTTCTTC. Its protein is CASSIWPVAAGVDEQFF.

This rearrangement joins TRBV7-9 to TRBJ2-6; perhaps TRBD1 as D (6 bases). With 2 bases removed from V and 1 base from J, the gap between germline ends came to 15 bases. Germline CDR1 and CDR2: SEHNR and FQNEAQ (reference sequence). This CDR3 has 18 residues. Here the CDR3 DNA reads TGTGCCAGCAGCTTACCGGCATGGCAGGGGTCTGGGGCCAACGTCCTGACTTTC. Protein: CASSLPAWQGSGANVLTF.

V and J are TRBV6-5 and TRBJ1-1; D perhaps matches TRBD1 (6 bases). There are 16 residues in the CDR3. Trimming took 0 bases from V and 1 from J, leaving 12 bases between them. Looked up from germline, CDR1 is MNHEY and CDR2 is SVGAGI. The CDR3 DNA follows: TGTGCCAGCAGTTACTCGAGTTGGGGGCCGAACACTGAAGCTTTCTTT. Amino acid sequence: CASSYSSWGPNTEAFF.

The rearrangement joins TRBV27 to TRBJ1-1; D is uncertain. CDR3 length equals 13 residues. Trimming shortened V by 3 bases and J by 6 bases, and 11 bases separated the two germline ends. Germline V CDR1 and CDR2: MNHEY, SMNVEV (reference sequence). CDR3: CASSFSWVAEAFF. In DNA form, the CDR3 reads TGTGCCAGCAGTTTTTCGTGGGTAGCTGAAGCTTTCTTT.

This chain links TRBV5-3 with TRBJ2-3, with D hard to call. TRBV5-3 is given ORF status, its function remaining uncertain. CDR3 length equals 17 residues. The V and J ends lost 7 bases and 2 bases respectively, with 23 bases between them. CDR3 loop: CARLIPLAAVDTDTQYF. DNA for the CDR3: TGTGCCAGATTAATTCCCCTCGCGGCGGTGGACACAGATACGCAGTATTTT.

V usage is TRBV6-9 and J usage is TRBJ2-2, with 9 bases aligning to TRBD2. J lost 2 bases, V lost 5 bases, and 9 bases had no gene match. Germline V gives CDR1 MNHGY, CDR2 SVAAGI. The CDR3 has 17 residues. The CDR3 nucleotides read TGTGCCAGCAGTCCCCATAGCGGGAGTTCTAACACCGGGGAGCTGTTTTTT. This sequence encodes CASSPHSGSSNTGELFF.

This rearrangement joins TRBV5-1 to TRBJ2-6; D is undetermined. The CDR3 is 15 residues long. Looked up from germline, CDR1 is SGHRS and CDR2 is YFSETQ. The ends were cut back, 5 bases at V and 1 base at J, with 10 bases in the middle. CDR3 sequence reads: CASRLQESGANVLTF. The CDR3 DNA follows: TGCGCCAGCAGGTTACAAGAGTCTGGGGCCAACGTCCTGACTTTC.

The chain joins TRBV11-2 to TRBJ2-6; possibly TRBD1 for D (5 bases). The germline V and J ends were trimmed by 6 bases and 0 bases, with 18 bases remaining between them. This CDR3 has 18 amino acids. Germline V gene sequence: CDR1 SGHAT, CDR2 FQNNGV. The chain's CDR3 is CASRDPGSWSSGANVLTF. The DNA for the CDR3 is TGTGCCAGCAGAGACCCAGGGTCCTGGAGCTCTGGGGCCAACGTCCTGACTTTC.

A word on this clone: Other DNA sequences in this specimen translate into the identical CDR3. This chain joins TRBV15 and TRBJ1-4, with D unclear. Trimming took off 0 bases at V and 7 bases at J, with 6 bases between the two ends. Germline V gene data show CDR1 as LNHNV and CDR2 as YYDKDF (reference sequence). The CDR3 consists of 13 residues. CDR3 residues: CATSRDFREKLFF. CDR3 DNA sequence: TGTGCCACCAGCAGAGATTTCCGTGAAAAACTGTTTTTT.

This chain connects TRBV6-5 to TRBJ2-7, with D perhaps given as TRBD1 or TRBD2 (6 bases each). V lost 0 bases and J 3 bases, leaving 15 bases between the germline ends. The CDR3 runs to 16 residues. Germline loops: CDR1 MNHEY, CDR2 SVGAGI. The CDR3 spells CASSYSLLGGGYEQYF. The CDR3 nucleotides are TGTGCCAGCAGTTACTCCCTTCTCGGAGGGGGCTACGAGCAGTACTTC.

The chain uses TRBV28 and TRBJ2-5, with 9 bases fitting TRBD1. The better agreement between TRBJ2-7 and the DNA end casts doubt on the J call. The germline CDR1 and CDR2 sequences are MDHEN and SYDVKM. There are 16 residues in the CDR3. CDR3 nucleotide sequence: TGTGCCAGCAGGAACGAACAGGGGGCCCTAACCTACGAGCAGTACTTC. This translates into CASRNEQGALTYEQYF.

CDR3 region: CASSYDSGRARTGELFF. The CDR3 DNA reads TGTGCCAGCAGCTACGATAGCGGGAGGGCCAGGACCGGGGAGCTGTTTTTT. This chain joins TRBV11-3 and TRBJ2-2; 11 bases align to TRBD2. With 4 bases clipped from V and 5 bases from J, the junction kept 9 bases outside the gene matches. The CDR3 runs 17 residues. Germline V gives CDR1 SGHNT, CDR2 YENEEA. The full variable domain, in which reference TRBV11-3 and TRBJ2-2 provide the parts outside the CDR3, is EAGVVQSPRYKIIEKKQPVAFWCNPISGHNTLYWYLQNLGQGPELLIRYENEEAVDDSQLPKDRFSAERLKGVDSTLKIQPAELGDSAVYLCASSYDSGRARTGELFFGEGSRLTVL.

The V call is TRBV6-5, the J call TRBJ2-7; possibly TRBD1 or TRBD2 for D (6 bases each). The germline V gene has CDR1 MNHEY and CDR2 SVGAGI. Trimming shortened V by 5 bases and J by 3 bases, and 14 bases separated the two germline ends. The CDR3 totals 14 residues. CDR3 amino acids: CASSRRGQRYEQYF. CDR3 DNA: TGTGCCAGCAGTCGCCGGGGGCAGCGCTACGAGCAGTACTTC.

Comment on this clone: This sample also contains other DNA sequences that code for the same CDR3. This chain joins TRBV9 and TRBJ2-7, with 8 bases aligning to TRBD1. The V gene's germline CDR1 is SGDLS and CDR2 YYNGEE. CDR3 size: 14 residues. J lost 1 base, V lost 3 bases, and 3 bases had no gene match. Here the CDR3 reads CASSADRGSYEQYF. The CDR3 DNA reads TGTGCCAGCAGCGCCGACAGGGGTTCCTACGAGCAGTACTTC.

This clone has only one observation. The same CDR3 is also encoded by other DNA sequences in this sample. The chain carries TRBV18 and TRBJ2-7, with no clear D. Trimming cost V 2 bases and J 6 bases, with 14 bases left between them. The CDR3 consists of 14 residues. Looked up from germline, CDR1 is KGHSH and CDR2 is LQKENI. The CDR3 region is CASSPGILSGEQYF. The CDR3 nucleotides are TGTGCCAGCTCACCAGGGATTCTATCGGGCGAGCAGTACTTC.

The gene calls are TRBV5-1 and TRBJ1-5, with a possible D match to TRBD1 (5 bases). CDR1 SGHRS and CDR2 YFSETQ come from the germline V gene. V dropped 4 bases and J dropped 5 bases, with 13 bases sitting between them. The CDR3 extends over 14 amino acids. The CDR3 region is CASSRDVGDQPQHF. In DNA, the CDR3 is TGCGCCAGCAGCAGGGATGTAGGGGATCAGCCCCAGCATTTT.

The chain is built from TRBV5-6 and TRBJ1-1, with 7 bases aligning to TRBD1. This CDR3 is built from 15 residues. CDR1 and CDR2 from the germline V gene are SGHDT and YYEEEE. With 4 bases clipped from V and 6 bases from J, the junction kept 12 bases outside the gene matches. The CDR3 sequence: CASSPRQGRGSEAFF. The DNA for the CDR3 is TGTGCCAGCAGCCCGAGACAGGGTCGGGGCTCTGAAGCTTTCTTT.